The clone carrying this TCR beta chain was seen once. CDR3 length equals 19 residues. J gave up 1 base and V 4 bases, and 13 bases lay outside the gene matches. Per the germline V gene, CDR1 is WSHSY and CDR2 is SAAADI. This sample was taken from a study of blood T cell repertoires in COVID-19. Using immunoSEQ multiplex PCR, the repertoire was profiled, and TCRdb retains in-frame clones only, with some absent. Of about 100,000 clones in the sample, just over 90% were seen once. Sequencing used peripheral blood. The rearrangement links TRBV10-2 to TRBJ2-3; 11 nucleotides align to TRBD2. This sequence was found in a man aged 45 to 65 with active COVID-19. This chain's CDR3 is CASSAHGTSGSRGTDTQYF. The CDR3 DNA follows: TGCGCCAGCAGTGCCCACGGTACTAGCGGGAGTAGGGGCACAGATACGCAGTATTTT.